The text below deals with one T cell receptor (beta chain). Its target is unknown. Only in-frame clones appear in the TCRdb table, and some are missing; sequencing was by immunoSEQ multiplex PCR. The data hold about 31,000 clones, with around 90% observed a single time. The data were obtained in a study of STAT5B mutations in CD4+ large granular lymphocyte leukemia. Study outcomes and limitations: Without putative leukemic clones, patient CD4-sorted repertoires remained more clonal than healthy CD4+ repertoires.

This TCR came from a human donor in good health. Sequenced sample: CD4+ T cells from blood buffy coats.

The CDR3 bases are TGTGCCAGTAGTATCGGCAGTTCGAATGAAAAACTGTTTTTT. Translated, it gives CASSIGSSNEKLFF. The chain uses TRBV19 and TRBJ1-4; D is ambiguous. With 3 bases removed from V and 5 bases from J, the gap between germline ends came to 10 bases. This CDR3 spans 14 amino acids. Germline V gene data show CDR1 as LNHDA and CDR2 as SQIVND (reference sequence).